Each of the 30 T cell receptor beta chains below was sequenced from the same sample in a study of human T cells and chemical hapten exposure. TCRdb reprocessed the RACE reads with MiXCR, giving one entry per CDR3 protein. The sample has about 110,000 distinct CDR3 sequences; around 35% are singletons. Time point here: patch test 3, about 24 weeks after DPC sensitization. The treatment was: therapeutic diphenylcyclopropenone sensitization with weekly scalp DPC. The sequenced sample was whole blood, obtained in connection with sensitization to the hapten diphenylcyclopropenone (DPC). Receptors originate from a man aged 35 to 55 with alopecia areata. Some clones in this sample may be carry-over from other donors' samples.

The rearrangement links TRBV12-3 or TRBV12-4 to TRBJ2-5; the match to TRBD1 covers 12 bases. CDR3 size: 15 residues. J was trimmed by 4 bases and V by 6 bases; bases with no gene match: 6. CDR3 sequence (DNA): TGTGCCAGCAGGCCGGGACAGGGGGCCGGAGAGACCCAGTACTTC. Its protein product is CASRPGQGAGETQYF.

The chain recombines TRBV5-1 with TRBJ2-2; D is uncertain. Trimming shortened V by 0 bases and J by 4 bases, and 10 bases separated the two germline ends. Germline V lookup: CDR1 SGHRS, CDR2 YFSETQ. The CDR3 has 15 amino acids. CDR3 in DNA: TGCGCCAGCAGCTTGGGCAGCTCCGGCACCGGGGAGCTGTTTTTT. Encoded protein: CASSLGSSGTGELFF.

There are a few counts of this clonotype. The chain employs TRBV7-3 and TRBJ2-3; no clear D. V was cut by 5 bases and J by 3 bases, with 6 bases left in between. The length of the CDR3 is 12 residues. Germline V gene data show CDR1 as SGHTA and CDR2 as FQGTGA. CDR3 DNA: TGTGCCAGCAGCGATGGAACAGATACGCAGTATTTT. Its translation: CASSDGTDTQYF.

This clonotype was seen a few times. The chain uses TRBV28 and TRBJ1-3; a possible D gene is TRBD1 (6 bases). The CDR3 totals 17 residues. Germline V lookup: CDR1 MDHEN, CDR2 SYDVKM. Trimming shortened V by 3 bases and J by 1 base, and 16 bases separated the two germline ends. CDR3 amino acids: CASSFAETGQSGNTIYF. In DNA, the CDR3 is TGTGCCAGCAGTTTTGCAGAAACAGGGCAGTCTGGAAACACCATATATTTT.

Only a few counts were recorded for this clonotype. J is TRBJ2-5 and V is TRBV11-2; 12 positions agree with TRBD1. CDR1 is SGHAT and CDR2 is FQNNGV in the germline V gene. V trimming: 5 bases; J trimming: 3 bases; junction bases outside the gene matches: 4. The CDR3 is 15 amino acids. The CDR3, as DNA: TGTGCCAGCAGCCTCGGGACAGGGGGCGAAGAGACCCAGTACTTC. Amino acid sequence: CASSLGTGGEETQYF.

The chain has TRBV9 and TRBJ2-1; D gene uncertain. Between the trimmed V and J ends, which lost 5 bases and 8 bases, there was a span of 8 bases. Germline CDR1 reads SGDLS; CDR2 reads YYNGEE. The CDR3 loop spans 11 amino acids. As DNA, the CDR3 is TGTGCCAGCAGTGGGATAGATGAGCAGTTCTTC. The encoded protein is CASSGIDEQFF.

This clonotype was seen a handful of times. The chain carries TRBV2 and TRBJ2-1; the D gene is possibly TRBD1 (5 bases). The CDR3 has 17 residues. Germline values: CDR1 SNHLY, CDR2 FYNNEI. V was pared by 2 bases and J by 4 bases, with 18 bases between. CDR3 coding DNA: TGTGCCAGCAGTGAAACAAACGACAGATTTCGTTACAATGAGCAGTTCTTC. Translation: CASSETNDRFRYNEQFF.

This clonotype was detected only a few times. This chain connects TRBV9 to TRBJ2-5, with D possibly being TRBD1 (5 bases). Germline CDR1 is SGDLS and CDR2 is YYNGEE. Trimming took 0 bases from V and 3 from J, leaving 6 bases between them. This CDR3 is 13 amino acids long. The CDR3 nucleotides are TGTGCCAGCAGCGTAGGCAGGGAAGAGACCCAGTACTTC. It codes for CASSVGREETQYF.

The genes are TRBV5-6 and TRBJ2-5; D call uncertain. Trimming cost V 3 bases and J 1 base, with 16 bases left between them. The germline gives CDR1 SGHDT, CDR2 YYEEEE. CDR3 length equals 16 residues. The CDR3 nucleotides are TGTGCCAGCAGCTCCCGGAGACCTTTACTCCAAGAGACCCAGTACTTC. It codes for CASSSRRPLLQETQYF.

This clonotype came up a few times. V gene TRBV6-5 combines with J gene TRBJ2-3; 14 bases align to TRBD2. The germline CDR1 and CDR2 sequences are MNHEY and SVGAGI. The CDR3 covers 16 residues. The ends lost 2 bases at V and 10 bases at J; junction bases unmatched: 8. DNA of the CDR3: TGTGCCAGCAGTTACGGCGGGACTAGCGGGAGTCGGGCGCAGTATTTT. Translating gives CASSYGGTSGSRAQYF.

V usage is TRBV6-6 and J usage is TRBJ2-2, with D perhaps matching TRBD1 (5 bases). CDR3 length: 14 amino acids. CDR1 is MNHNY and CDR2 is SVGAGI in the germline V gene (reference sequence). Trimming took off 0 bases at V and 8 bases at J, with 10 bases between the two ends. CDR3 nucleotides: TGTGCCAGCAGTTACTCCTCGTACAGGGGGGAGCTGTTTTTT. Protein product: CASSYSSYRGELFF.

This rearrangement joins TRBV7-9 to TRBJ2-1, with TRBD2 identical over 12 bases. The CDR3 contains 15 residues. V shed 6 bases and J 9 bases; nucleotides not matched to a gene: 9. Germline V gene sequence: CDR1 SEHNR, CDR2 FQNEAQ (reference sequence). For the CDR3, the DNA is TGTGCCAGCAGGGAACCTAGCGGGAGGGCCTTTGAGCAGTTCTTC. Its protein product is CASREPSGRAFEQFF.

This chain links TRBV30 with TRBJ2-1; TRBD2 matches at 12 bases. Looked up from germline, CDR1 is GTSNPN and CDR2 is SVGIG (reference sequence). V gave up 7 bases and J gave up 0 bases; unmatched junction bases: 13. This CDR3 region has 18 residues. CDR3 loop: CASSWPTSGGSSYNEQFF. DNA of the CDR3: TGTGCCTCCTCCTGGCCGACTAGCGGGGGAAGCTCCTACAATGAGCAGTTCTTC.

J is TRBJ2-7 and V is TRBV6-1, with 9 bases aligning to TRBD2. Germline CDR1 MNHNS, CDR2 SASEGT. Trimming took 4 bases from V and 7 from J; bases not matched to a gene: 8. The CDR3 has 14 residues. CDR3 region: CASSALAGTREQYF. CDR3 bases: TGTGCCAGCAGTGCCCTAGCGGGGACCCGGGAGCAGTACTTC.

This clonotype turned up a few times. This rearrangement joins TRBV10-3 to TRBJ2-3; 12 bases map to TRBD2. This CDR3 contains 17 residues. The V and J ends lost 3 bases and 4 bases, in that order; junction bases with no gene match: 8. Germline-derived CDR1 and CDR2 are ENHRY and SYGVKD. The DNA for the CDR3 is TGTGCCATCAGTGAAGAGCTAGCGGGAGGGTTCGCAGATACGCAGTATTTT. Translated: CAISEELAGGFADTQYF.

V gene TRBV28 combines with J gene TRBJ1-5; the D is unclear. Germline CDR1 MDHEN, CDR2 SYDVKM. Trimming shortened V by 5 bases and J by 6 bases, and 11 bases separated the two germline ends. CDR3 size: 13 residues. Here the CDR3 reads CASSDRAGQPQHF. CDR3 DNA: TGTGCCAGCAGTGATAGAGCGGGTCAGCCCCAGCATTTT.

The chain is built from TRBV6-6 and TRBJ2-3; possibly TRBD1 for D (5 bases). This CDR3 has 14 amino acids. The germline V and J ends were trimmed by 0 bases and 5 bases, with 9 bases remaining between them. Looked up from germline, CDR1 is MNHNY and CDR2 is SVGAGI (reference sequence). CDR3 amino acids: CASSYSGAQDTQYF. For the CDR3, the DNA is TGTGCCAGCAGTTACTCAGGGGCACAAGATACGCAGTATTTT.

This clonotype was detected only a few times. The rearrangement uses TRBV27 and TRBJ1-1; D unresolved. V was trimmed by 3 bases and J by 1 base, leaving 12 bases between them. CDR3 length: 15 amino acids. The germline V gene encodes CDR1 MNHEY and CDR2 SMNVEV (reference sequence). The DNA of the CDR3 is TGTGCCAGCAGTTTGAGCTACCTGTCGAACACTGAAGCTTTCTTT. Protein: CASSLSYLSNTEAFF.

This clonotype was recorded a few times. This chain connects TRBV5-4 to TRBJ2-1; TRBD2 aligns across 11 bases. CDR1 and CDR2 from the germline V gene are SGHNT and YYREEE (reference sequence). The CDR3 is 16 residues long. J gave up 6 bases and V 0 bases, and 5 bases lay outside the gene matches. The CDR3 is CASSLAGLAGGNEQFF. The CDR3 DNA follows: TGTGCCAGCAGCTTGGCAGGGCTAGCGGGAGGCAATGAGCAGTTCTTC. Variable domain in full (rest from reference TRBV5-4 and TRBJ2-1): ETGVTQSPTHLIKTRGQQVTLRCSSQSGHNTVSWYQQALGQGPQFIFQYYREEENGRGNFPPRFSGLQFPNYSSELNVNALELDDSALYLCASSLAGLAGGNEQFFGPGTRLTVL.

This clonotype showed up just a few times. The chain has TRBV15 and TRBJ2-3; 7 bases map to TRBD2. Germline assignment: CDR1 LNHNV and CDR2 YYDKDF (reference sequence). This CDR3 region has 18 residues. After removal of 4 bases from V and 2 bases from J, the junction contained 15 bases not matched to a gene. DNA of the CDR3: TGTGCCACCAGCAATAGGGGAGGTCTAGCGGATCTCACAGATACGCAGTATTTT. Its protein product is CATSNRGGLADLTDTQYF.

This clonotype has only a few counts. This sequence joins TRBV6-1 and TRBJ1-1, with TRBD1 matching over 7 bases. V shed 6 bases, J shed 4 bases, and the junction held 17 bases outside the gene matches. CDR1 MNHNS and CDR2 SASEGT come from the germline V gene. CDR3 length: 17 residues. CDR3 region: CASRADRNPLEGTEAFF. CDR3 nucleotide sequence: TGTGCCAGCAGAGCGGACAGGAATCCCCTCGAGGGCACTGAAGCTTTCTTT.

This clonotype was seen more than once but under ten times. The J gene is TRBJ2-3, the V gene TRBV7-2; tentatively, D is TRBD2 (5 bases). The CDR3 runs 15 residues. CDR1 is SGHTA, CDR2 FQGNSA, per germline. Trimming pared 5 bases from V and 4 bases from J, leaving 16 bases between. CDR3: CASSLQTGKSDTQYF. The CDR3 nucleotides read TGTGCCAGCAGCCTCCAAACGGGAAAATCAGATACGCAGTATTTT.

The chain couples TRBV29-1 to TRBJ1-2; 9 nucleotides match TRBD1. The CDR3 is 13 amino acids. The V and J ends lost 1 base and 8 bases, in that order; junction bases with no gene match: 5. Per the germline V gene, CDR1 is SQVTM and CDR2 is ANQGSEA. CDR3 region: CSVEAPDRGGYTF. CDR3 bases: TGCAGCGTTGAAGCCCCAGACAGGGGGGGCTACACCTTC. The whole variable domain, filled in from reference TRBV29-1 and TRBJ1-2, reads SAVISQKPSRDICQRGTSLTIQCQVDSQVTMMFWYRQQPGQSLTLIATANQGSEATYESGFVIDKFPISRPNLTFSTLTVSNMSPEDSSIYLCSVEAPDRGGYTFGSGTRLTVV.

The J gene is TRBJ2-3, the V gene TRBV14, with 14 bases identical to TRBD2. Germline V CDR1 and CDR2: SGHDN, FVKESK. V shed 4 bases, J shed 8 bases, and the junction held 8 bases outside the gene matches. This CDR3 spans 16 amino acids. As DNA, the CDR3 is TGTGCCAGCAGCCGGGGACTAGCGGGAGCGGGCGGTACGCAGTATTTT. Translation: CASSRGLAGAGGTQYF.

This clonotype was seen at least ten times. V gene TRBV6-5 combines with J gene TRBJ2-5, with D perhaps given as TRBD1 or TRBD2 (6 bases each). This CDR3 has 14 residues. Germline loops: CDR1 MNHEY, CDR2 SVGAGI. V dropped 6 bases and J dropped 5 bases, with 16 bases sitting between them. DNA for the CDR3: TGTGCCAGCAGCCCTGGGGGGCTCGGGGAGACCCAGTACTTC. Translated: CASSPGGLGETQYF.

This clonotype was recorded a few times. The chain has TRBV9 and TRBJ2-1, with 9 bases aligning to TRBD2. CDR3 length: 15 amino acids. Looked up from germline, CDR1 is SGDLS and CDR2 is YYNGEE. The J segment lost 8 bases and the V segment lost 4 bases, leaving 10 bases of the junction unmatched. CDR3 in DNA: TGTGCCAGCAGCAAGGAGAGCGGGAGGTTGGATGAGCAGTTCTTC. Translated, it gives CASSKESGRLDEQFF.

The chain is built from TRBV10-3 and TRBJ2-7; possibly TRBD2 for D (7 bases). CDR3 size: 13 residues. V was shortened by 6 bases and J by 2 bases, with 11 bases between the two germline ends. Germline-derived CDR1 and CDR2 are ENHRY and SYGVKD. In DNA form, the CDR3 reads TGTGCCATCAGGGGAGGGGGACCCTACGAGCAGTACTTC. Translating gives CAIRGGGPYEQYF.

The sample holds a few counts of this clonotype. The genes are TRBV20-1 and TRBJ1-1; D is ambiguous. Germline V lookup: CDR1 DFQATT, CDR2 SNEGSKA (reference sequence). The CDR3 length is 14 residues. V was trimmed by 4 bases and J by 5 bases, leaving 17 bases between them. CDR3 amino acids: CSATRRRAETEAFF. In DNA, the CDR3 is TGCAGTGCTACTCGCAGGAGAGCGGAGACTGAAGCTTTCTTT.

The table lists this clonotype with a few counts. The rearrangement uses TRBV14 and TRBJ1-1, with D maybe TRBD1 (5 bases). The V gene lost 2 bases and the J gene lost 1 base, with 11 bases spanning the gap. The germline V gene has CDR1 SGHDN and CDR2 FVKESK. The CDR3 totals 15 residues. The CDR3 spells CASSQIDSPNTEAFF. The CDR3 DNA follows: TGTGCCAGCAGCCAAATCGACAGCCCGAACACTGAAGCTTTCTTT.

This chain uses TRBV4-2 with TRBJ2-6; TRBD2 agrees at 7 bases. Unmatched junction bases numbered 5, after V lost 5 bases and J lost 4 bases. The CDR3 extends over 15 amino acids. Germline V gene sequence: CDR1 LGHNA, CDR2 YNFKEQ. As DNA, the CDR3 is TGTGCCAGCAGCAGGGAGGGGAGAGGGGCCAACGTCCTGACTTTC. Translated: CASSREGRGANVLTF.